This entry concerns a single T cell receptor (beta chain). The data belong to a study of blood T cell repertoires in COVID-19. How the authors handled the data: Reference gene primers were amplified, and this amplification served to estimate nucleated cell counts. Here immunoSEQ multiplex PCR was the method, and the copy in TCRdb shows in-frame clones only, minus some. D and trimming were read from the DNA, whereas the V and J calls and clone size are those reported in that table. This sample has roughly 300,000 clones, with approximately 91% found just once. The sample consisted of peripheral blood. The clonotype comes from a woman under 40 with COVID-19, enrolled during active disease.

The CDR3 DNA is TGTGCCAGCAGCCAGGGGGACAGGGGAGTCAAAAACATTCAGTACTTC. Translation gives CASSQGDRGVKNIQYF. V is TRBV3-1 (or the pseudogene TRBV3-2) and J is TRBJ2-4, with TRBD1 matching over 10 bases. The CDR3 totals 16 residues. V shed 3 bases and J 3 bases; nucleotides not matched to a gene: 5. Germline values: CDR1 LGHDT, CDR2 YNNKEL (reference sequence).